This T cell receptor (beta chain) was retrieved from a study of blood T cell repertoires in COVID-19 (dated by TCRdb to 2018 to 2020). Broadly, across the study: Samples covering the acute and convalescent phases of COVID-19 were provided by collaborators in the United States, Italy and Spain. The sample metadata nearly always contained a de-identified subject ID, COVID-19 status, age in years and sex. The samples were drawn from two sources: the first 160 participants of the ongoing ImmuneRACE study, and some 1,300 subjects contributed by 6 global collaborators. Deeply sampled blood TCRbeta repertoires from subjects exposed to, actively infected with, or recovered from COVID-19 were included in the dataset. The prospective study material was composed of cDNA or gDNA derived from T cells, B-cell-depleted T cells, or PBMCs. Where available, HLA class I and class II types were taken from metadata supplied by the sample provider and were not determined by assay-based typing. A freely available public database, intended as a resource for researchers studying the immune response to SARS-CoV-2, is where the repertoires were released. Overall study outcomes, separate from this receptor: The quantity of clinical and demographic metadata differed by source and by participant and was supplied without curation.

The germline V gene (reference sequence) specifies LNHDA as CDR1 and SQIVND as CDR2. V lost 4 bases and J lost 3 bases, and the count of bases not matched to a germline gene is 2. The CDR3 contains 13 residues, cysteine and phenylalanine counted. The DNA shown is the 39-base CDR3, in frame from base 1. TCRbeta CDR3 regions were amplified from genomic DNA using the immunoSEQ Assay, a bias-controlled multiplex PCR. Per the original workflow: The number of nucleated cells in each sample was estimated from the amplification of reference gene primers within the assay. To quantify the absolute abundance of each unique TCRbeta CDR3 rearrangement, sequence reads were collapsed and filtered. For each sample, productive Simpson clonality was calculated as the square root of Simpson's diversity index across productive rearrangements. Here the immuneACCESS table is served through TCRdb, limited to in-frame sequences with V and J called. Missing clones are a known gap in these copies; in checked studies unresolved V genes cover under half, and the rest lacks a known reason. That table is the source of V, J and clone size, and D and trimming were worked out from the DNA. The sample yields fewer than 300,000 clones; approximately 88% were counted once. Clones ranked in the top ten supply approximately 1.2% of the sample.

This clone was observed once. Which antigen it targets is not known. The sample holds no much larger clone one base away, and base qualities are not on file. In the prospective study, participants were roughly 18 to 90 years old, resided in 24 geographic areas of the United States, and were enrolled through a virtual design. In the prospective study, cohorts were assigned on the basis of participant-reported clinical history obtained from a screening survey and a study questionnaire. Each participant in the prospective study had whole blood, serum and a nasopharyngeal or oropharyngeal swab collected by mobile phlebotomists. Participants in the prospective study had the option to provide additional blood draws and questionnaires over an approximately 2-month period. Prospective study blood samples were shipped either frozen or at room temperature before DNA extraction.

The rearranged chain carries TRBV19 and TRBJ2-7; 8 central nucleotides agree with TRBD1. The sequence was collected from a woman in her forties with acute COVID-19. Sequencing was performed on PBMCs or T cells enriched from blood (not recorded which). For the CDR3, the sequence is CASSRGQGYEQYF. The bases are TGTGCCAGTAGTAGAGGACAGGGCTACGAGCAGTACTTC.